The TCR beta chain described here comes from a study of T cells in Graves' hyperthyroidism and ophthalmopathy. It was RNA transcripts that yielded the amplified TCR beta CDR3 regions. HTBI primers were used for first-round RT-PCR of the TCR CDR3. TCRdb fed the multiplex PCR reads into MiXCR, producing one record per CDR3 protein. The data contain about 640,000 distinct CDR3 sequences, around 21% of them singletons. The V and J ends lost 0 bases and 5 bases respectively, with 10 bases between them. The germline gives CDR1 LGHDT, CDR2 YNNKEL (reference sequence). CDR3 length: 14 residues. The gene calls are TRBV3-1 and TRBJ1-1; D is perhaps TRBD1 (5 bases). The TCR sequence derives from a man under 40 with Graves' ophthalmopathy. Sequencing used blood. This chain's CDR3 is CASSQDGGMTEAFF. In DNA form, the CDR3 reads TGTGCCAGCAGCCAAGACGGGGGGATGACTGAAGCTTTCTTT.